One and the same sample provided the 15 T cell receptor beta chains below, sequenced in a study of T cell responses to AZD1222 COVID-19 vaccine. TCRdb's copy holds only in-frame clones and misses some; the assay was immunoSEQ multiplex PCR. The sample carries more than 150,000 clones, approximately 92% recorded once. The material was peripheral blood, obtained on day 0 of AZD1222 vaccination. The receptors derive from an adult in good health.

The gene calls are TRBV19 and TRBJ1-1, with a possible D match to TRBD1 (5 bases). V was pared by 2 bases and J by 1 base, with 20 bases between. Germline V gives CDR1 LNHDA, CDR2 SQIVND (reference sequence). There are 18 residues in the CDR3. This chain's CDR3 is CASSINVGPRGRNTEAFF. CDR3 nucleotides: TGTGCCAGTAGTATAAACGTGGGACCTCGTGGGAGGAACACTGAAGCTTTCTTT.

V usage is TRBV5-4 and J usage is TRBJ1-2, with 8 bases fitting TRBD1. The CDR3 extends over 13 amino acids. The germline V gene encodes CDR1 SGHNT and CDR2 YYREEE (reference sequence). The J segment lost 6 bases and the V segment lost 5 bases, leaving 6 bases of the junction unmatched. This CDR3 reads CASRGQERDGYTF. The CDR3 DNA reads TGTGCCAGCAGGGGACAGGAAAGGGATGGCTACACCTTC. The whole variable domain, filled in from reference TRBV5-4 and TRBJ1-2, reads ETGVTQSPTHLIKTRGQQVTLRCSSQSGHNTVSWYQQALGQGPQFIFQYYREEENGRGNFPPRFSGLQFPNYSSELNVNALELDDSALYLCASRGQERDGYTFGSGTRLTVV.

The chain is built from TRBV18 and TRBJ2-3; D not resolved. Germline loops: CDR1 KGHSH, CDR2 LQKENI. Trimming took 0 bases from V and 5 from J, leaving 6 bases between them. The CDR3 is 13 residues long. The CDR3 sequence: CASSPPELDTQYF. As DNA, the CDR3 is TGTGCCAGCTCACCACCCGAGCTAGATACGCAGTATTTT.

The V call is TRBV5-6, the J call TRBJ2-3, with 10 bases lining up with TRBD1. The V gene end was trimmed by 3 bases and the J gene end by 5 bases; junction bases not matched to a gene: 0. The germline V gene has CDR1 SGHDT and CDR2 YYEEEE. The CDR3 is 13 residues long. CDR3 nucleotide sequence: TGTGCCAGCAGCTGGACAGGGGGAGATACGCAGTATTTT. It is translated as CASSWTGGDTQYF. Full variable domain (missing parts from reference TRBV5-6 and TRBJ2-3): DAGVTQSPTHLIKTRGQQVTLRCSPKSGHDTVSWYQQALGQGPQFIFQYYEEEERQRGNFPDRFSGHQFPNYSSELNVNALLLGDSALYLCASSWTGGDTQYFGPGTRLTVL.

This CDR3 is CASSLKGLEQYF. The CDR3 DNA sequence: TGTGCCAGCAGCTTAAAGGGGCTCGAGCAGTACTTC. The J gene is TRBJ2-7, the V gene TRBV7-9; a possible D gene is TRBD1 (5 bases). This CDR3 has 12 residues. Per the germline V gene, CDR1 is SEHNR and CDR2 is FQNEAQ (reference sequence). V shed 2 bases and J shed 6 bases, with 8 bases lying between them.

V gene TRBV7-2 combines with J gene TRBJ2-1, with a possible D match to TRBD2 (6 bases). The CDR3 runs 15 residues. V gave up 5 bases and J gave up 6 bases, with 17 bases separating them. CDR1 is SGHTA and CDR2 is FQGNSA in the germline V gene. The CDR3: CASSAVTRLGNEQFF. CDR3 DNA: TGTGCCAGCAGCGCCGTGACTAGGCTCGGCAATGAGCAGTTCTTC.

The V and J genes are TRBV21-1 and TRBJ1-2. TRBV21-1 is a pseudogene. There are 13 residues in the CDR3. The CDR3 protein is CASSLRVNYGYTF. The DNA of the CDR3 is TGTGCCAGCAGCCTAAGGGTCAACTATGGCTACACCTTC.

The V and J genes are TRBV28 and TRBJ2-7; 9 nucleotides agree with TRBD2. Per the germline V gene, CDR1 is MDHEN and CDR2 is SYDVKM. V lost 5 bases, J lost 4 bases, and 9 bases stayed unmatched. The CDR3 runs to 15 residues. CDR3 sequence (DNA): TGTGCCAGCAGTCCGCGGGGGGGTGGCCTTTACGAGCAGTACGTC. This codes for CASSPRGGGLYEQYV.

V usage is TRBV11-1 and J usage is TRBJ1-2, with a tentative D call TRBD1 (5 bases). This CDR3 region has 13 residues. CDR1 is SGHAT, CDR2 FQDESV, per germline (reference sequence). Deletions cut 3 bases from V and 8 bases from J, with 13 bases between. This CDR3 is CASSFDSGRGYTF. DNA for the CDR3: TGTGCCAGCAGCTTCGATTCAGGGAGAGGCTACACCTTC. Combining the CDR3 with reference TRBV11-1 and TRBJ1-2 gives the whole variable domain EAEVAQSPRYKITEKSQAVAFWCDPISGHATLYWYRQILGQGPELLVQFQDESVVDDSQLPKDRFSAERLKGVDSTLKIQPAELGDSAMYLCASSFDSGRGYTFGSGTRLTVV.

The CDR3 sequence is CASSVEIGGDTQYF. The CDR3 DNA sequence: TGTGCCAGCAGCGTAGAGATAGGGGGTGATACGCAGTATTTT. The chain has TRBV9 and TRBJ2-3, with D tentatively TRBD1 (6 bases). The germline CDR1 and CDR2 sequences are SGDLS and YYNGEE. This CDR3 has 14 residues. V was shortened by 0 bases and J by 6 bases, with 11 bases between the two germline ends.

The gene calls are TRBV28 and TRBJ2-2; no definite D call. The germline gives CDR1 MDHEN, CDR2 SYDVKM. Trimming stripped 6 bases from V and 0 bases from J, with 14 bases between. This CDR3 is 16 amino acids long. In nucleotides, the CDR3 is TGTGCCAGCAGAATCCTACAGAACGCGAACACCGGGGAGCTGTTTTTT. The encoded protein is CASRILQNANTGELFF.

The DNA of the CDR3 is TGTGCCAGTAGTATGGGAGGGGGGAACACTGAAGCTTTCTTT. Translating gives CASSMGGGNTEAFF. The chain carries TRBV19 and TRBJ1-1; possible D gene TRBD1, 6 bases. Trimming pared 3 bases from V and 1 base from J, leaving 9 bases between. The CDR3 is made up of 14 amino acids. Germline assignment: CDR1 LNHDA and CDR2 SQIVND (reference sequence).

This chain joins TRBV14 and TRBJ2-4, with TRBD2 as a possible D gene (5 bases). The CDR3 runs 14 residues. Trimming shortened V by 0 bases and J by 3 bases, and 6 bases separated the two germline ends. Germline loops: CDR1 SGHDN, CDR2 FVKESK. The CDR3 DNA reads TGTGCCAGCAGCCAAGACGGGGTCAAAAACATTCAGTACTTC. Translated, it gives CASSQDGVKNIQYF.

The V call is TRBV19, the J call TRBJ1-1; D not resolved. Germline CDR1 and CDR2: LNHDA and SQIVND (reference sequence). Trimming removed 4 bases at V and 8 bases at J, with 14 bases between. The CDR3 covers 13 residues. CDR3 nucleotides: TGTGCCAGTAGTAAGACACCCGGCGGCGAAGCTTTCTTT. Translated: CASSKTPGGEAFF. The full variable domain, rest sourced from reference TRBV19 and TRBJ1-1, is DGGITQSPKYLFRKEGQNVTLSCEQNLNHDAMYWYRQDPGQGLRLIYYSQIVNDFQKGDIAEGYSVSREKKESFPLTVTSAQKNPTAFYLCASSKTPGGEAFFGQGTRLTVV.

The CDR3 DNA sequence: TGTGCCAGCAGCTTAGGGCAGGGCTTAACGGAGCCCCAGCATTTT. Translation: CASSLGQGLTEPQHF. V is TRBV7-9 and J is TRBJ1-5; possibly TRBD1 for D (5 bases). Per the germline V gene, CDR1 is SEHNR and CDR2 is FQNEAQ (reference sequence). Trimming removed 1 base from V and 8 bases from J, with 15 bases in between. The CDR3 consists of 15 residues.